These 22 T cell receptor beta chains were sequenced from one sample in a study of blood T cell repertoires in COVID-19. Generated by immunoSEQ multiplex PCR, the TCRdb table keeps only in-frame clones and is missing some. Counted here are around 230,000 clones, about four fifths occurring once; the ten biggest clones make up more than 9.5%. Sequencing was done on a sample of peripheral blood. Receptor source: a woman older than 75 with acute or convalescent COVID-19.

Of note for this clone: The conserved phenylalanine or tryptophan normally closing the CDR3 is absent here, so this likely arose from a read error. It is unclear where the CDR3 begins or ends on the DNA, so no DNA is shown, and the CDR3 is as TCRdb lists it. The chain carries TRBV12-2 and TRBJ1-1; the DNA was not compared with TRBD1, the D call given in the table. TRBV12-2 is tagged as a pseudogene. The CDR3 is 12 amino acids in total, end residues counted. CDR3 amino acids: CASRLRADRGRL.

The V gene is TRBV12-3 or TRBV12-4, the J gene TRBJ2-1; D remains ambiguous. V was pared by 2 bases and J by 8 bases, with 10 bases between. The length of the CDR3 is 13 residues. The CDR3 DNA is TGTGCCAGCAGTTTACGCTATAGCTATGAGCAGTTCTTC. The encoded protein is CASSLRYSYEQFF.

The rearrangement uses TRBV7-8 and TRBJ2-2; D is possibly TRBD2 (6 bases). Trimming removed 2 bases at V and 6 bases at J, with 25 bases between. The CDR3 is made up of 19 amino acids. The V gene's germline CDR1 is SGHVS and CDR2 FQNEAQ. The DNA of the CDR3 is TGTGCCAGCAGCTTACGCGACCGAAATCGGGGGACCTGGGCCGGGGAGCTGTTTTTT. Translation: CASSLRDRNRGTWAGELFF.

The chain joins TRBV6-6 to TRBJ1-6; D is ambiguous. Deletions cut 4 bases from V and 10 bases from J, with 20 bases between. Germline V gives CDR1 MNHNY, CDR2 SVGAGI (reference sequence). The CDR3 length is 16 residues. CDR3 nucleotides: TGTGCCAGCAGTTCATTCCCGGGAAACAAGGGCTCACCCCTCCACTTT. Amino acid sequence: CASSSFPGNKGSPLHF.

In DNA form, the CDR3 reads TGTGCCAGCAGTCCTCTAAGGGGAGGGGTCCGCGGCGAGCAGTACTTC. Its protein product is CASSPLRGGVRGEQYF. This chain uses TRBV2 with TRBJ2-7; 7 positions agree with TRBD2. V shed 5 bases, J shed 6 bases, and the junction held 16 bases outside the gene matches. The CDR3 sequence is 16 residues long. CDR1 SNHLY and CDR2 FYNNEI come from the germline V gene.

The V call is TRBV7-3, the J call TRBJ2-3; D gene uncertain. Germline lookup yields CDR1 SGHTA and CDR2 FQGTGA. V gave up 5 bases and J gave up 0 bases, with 15 bases separating them. This CDR3 has 16 residues. CDR3 coding DNA: TGTGCCAGCAGCCCTAACTCCCACCTAAGCACAGATACGCAGTATTTT. Amino acids: CASSPNSHLSTDTQYF.

The J gene is TRBJ1-1, the V gene TRBV12-5; D is perhaps TRBD1 (5 bases). The CDR3 is 13 residues long. V gave up 6 bases and J gave up 0 bases, with 8 bases separating them. Germline-derived CDR1 and CDR2 are LGHNT and FRNRAP. Written as DNA, the CDR3 is TGTGCTAGTGGCCCCAGGGTGAACACTGAAGCTTTCTTT. Translation gives CASGPRVNTEAFF.

This chain links TRBV2 with TRBJ2-1, with 8 bases aligning to TRBD2. Germline V CDR1 and CDR2: SNHLY, FYNNEI. V shed 11 bases and J 5 bases; nucleotides not matched to a gene: 11. This CDR3 is 14 amino acids long. The CDR3 loop reads CAVSRLAIDNEQFF. The CDR3 DNA is TGTGCCGTCTCCCGACTAGCGATCGACAATGAGCAGTTCTTC.

The V gene is TRBV6-6, the J gene TRBJ1-1; D call uncertain. V lost 4 bases and J lost 1, with 10 bases in between. Germline CDR1 reads MNHNY; CDR2 reads SVGAGI (reference sequence). The CDR3 consists of 14 residues. In DNA form, the CDR3 reads TGTGCCAGCAGTTCGAGGGCGGGGAACACTGAAGCTTTCTTT. Protein: CASSSRAGNTEAFF.

Only a few counts were recorded for this clone. The rearrangement uses TRBV6-1 and TRBJ1-3; no definite D call. This CDR3 is built from 14 residues. CDR1 is MNHNS and CDR2 is SASEGT in the germline V gene. V lost 3 bases and J lost 0, with 6 bases in between. CDR3 region: CASSERDSGNTIYF. DNA of the CDR3: TGTGCCAGCAGTGAGCGTGACTCTGGAAACACCATATATTTT.

The chain uses TRBV9 and TRBJ1-1; D is unclear. This CDR3 is built from 13 residues. V was cut by 0 bases and J by 4 bases, with 7 bases left in between. Germline assignment: CDR1 SGDLS and CDR2 YYNGEE. CDR3 nucleotide sequence: TGTGCCAGCAGCGTAGAGAGGGCCACTGAAGCTTTCTTT. Translated, it gives CASSVERATEAFF.

This clone came up once. The rearrangement uses TRBV6-5 and TRBJ2-3; a possible D gene is TRBD2 (7 bases). This CDR3 spans 13 amino acids. The germline CDR1 and CDR2 sequences are MNHEY and SVGAGI. V was pared by 6 bases and J by 1 base, with 8 bases between. CDR3 in amino acids: CASRGGRTDTQYF. In DNA form, the CDR3 reads TGTGCCAGCAGGGGGGGGCGCACAGATACGCAGTATTTT.

This clone was counted only a few times. In nucleotides, the CDR3 is TGTGCCAGCAGTTGGGGGACAGGGGGCGAAGTTACAGATACGCAGTATTTT. This codes for CASSWGTGGEVTDTQYF. The chain combines TRBV5-8 with TRBJ2-3; 12 bases fit TRBD1. Per germline, CDR1 SGHTS and CDR2 YDEGEE. V lost 5 bases, J lost 3 bases, and 10 bases stayed unmatched. The CDR3 covers 17 residues.

The chain carries TRBV7-8 and TRBJ2-5; weak D call: TRBD1 (5 bases). There are 14 residues in the CDR3. V shed 10 bases and J shed 0 bases, with 15 bases lying between them. Germline V CDR1 and CDR2: SGHVS, FQNEAQ. CDR3 residues: CATLGARDQETQYF. DNA for the CDR3: TGTGCCACCCTAGGGGCCAGGGACCAAGAGACCCAGTACTTC.

This clone came up once. This chain joins TRBV7-9 and TRBJ2-3; 10 bases are a match to TRBD2. The ends lost 3 bases at V and 5 bases at J; junction bases unmatched: 5. Germline V gives CDR1 SEHNR, CDR2 FQNEAQ (reference sequence). The CDR3 sequence is 15 residues long. The CDR3 region has the DNA TGTGCCAGCAGCTTCTTAGCGGGGGGAGGAGATACGCAGTATTTT. It encodes CASSFLAGGGDTQYF.

CDR3 in amino acids: CASTIGQGPSYEQYF. CDR3 sequence (DNA): TGTGCCAGCACTATAGGACAGGGTCCGTCCTACGAGCAGTACTTC. The chain employs TRBV6-5 and TRBJ2-7; 8 nucleotides line up with TRBD1. CDR1 is MNHEY, CDR2 SVGAGI, per germline. V was clipped by 7 bases and J by 1 base; unmatched bases: 9. The CDR3 covers 15 residues.

The chain recombines TRBV4-1 with TRBJ1-6; D is unresolved. This CDR3 contains 16 residues. Germline CDR1 reads MGHRA; CDR2 reads YSYEKL. Trimming removed 0 bases at V and 10 bases at J, with 16 bases between. CDR3 bases: TGCGCCAGCAGCCAAGAGGACTTCTACGGAGACTCACCCCTCCACTTT. This gives the protein CASSQEDFYGDSPLHF.

This clone occurred a few times. The chain is built from TRBV5-1 and TRBJ2-5, with a weak D call TRBD2 (7 bases). Germline V gene sequence: CDR1 SGHRS, CDR2 YFSETQ. V lost 0 bases to trimming and J lost 4 bases, with 13 bases between them. The CDR3 contains 15 residues. Here the CDR3 DNA reads TGCGCCAGCAGCTTGGAGGGGGGGAGGATAGAGACCCAGTACTTC. Translating gives CASSLEGGRIETQYF.

This clone appeared a single time. The chain has TRBV12-5 and TRBJ2-1; 11 bases match TRBD2. The ends lost 6 bases at V and 10 bases at J; junction bases unmatched: 8. Per the germline V gene, CDR1 is LGHNT and CDR2 is FRNRAP. There are 14 residues in the CDR3. The CDR3 here is CASGILAGEGEQFF. Here the CDR3 DNA reads TGTGCTAGTGGCATACTAGCGGGGGAGGGGGAGCAGTTCTTC.

J is TRBJ2-7 and V is TRBV7-9; D uncertain. Germline V gene sequence: CDR1 SEHNR, CDR2 FQNEAQ (reference sequence). The V gene lost 1 base and the J gene lost 4 bases, with 5 bases spanning the gap. CDR3 size: 12 residues. For the CDR3, the DNA is TGTGCCAGCAGCTTAGACATATACGAGCAGTACTTC. It yields the protein CASSLDIYEQYF. Full variable domain (rest looked up from reference TRBV7-9 and TRBJ2-7): DTGVSQNPRHKITKRGQNVTFRCDPISEHNRLYWYRQTLGQGPEFLTYFQNEAQLEKSRLLSDRFSAERPKGSFSTLEIQRTEQGDSAMYLCASSLDIYEQYFGPGTRLTVT.

The rearrangement joins TRBV12-5 to TRBJ1-5; TRBD1 might be the D (6 bases). Trimming took 5 bases from V and 3 from J, leaving 11 bases between them. Germline V gene data show CDR1 as LGHNT and CDR2 as FRNRAP. This CDR3 is built from 14 residues. This CDR3 reads CASGRGGFNQPQHF. CDR3 in DNA: TGTGCTAGTGGTAGGGGGGGGTTCAATCAGCCCCAGCATTTT.

The chain employs TRBV28 and TRBJ1-2; 7 positions match TRBD1. The length of the CDR3 is 16 residues. V dropped 5 bases and J dropped 7; count of bases not matched to a gene: 16. Per germline, CDR1 MDHEN and CDR2 SYDVKM. CDR3 in amino acids: CASSPQTGKKGSGYTF. The DNA for the CDR3 is TGTGCCAGCAGTCCGCAGACAGGGAAAAAGGGAAGTGGCTACACCTTC.